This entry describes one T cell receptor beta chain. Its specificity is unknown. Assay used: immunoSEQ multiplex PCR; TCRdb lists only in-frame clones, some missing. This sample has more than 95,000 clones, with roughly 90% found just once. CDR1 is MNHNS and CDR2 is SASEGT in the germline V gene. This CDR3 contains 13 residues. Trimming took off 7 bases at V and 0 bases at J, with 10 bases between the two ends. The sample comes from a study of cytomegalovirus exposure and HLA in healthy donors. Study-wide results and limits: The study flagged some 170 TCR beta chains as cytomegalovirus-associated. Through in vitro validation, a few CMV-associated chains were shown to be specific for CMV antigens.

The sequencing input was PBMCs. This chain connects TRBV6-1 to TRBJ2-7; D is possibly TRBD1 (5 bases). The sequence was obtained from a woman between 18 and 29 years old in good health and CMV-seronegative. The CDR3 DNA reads TGTGCCAGCACCGACAGAAGCTCCTACGAGCAGTACTTC. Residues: CASTDRSSYEQYF.